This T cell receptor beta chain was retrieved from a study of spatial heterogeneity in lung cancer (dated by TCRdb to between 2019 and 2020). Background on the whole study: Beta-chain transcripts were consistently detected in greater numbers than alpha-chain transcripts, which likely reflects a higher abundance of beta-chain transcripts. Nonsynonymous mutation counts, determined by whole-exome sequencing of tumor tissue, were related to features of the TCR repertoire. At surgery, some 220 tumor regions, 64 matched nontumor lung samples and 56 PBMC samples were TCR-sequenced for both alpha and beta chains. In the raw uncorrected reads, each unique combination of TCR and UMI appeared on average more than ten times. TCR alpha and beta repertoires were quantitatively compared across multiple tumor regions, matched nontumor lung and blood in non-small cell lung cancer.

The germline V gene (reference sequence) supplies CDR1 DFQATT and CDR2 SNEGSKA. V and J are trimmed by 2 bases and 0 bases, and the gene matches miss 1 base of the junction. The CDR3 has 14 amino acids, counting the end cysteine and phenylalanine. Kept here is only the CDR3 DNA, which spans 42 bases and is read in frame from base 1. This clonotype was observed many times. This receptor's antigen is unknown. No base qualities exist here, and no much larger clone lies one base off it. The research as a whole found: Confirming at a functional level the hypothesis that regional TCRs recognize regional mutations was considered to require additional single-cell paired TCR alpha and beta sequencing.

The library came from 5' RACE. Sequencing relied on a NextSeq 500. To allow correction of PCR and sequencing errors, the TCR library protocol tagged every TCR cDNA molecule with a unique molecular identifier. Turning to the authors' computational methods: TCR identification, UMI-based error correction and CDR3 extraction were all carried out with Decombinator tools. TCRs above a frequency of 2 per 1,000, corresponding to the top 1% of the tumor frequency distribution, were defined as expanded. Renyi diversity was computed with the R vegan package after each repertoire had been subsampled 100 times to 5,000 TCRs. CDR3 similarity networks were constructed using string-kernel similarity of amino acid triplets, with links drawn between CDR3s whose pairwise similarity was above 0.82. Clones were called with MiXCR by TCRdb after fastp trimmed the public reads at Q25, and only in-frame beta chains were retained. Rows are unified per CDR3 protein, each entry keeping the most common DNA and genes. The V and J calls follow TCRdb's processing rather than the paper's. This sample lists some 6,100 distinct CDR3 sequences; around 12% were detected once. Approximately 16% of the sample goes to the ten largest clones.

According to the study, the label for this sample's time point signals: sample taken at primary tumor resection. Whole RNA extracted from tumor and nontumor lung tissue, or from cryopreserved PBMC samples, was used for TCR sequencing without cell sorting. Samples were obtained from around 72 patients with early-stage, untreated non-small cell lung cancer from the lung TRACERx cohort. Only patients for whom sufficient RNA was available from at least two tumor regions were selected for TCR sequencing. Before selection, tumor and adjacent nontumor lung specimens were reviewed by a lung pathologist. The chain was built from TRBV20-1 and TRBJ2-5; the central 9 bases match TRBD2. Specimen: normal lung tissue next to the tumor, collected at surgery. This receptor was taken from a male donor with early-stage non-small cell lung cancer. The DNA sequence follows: TGCAGTGCTAGACTAGCGGGGAACCAAGAGACCCAGTACTTC. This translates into CSARLAGNQETQYF.